The present TCR beta chain was sequenced within a study of T cell changes during pregnancy in multiple sclerosis. V was pared by 1 base and J by 5 bases, with 8 bases of the junction left unmatched. CDR3 size: 17 residues. The germline CDR1 and CDR2 sequences are SGHNT and YENEEA. Assay used: immunoSEQ multiplex PCR; TCRdb lists only in-frame clones, some missing. The profile shows some 87,000 clones, around 94% of them singletons. V and J are TRBV11-3 and TRBJ2-2, with TRBD2 matching over 9 bases. The sequence was collected from a female donor with multiple sclerosis, enrolled in a pregnancy study. Source: peripheral blood, taken in the first trimester of pregnancy. The CDR3 DNA is TGTGCCAGCAGCTTAGTAGGTGGTAGCGGGAGTACCGGGGAGCTGTTTTTT. As protein: CASSLVGGSGSTGELFF.